Sequencing of this T cell receptor (beta chain) was carried out in a study of control samples from healthy donors and cancer patients. Germline V CDR1 and CDR2: LNHDA, SQIVND (reference sequence). Trimming shortened V by 8 bases and J by 10 bases, and 23 bases separated the two germline ends. The CDR3 covers 14 residues. Clones were sequenced by immunoSEQ multiplex PCR, and TCRdb holds only the in-frame ones, with some missing. The table has about 150,000 clones, approximately 94% seen once. Sequencing input: blood. The source is a young man in good health. V gene TRBV19 combines with J gene TRBJ1-1; tentative D call: TRBD1 (5 bases). CDR3: CASLRVVGDRGAFF. CDR3 nucleotide sequence: TGTGCCAGTCTAAGAGTAGTGGGGGACCGAGGAGCTTTCTTT.